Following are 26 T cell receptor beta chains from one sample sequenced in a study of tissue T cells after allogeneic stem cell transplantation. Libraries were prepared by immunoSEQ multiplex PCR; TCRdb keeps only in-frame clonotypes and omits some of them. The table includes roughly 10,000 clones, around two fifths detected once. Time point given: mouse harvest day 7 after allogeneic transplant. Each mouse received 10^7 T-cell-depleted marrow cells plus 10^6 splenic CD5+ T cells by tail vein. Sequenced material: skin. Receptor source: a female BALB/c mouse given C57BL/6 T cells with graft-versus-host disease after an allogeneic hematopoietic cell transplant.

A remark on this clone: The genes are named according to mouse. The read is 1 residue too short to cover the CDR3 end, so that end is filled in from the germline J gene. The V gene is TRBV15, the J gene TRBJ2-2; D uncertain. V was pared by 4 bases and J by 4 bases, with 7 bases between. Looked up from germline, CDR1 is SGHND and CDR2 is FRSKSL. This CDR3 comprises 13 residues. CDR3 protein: CASSYQSTGQLYF. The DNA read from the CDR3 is TGTGCCAGCAGTTATCAGAGCACCGGGCAGCTCTAC.

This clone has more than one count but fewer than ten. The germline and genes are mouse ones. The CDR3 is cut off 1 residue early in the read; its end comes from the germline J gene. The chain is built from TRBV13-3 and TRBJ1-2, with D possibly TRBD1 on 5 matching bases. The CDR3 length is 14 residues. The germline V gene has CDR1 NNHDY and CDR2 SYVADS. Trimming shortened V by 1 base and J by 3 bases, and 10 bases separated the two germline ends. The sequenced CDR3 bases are TGTGCCAGCAGTGATTGGGGAGGGGACTCCGACTACACC. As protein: CASSDWGGDSDYT. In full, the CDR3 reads CASSDWGGDSDYTF.

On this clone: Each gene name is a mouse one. Partial CDR3 DNA: TGTGCCAGCAGTCTGCCTGGGGGGGCGGAAGACACCCAGTAC. This gives the protein CASSLPGGAEDTQY. The whole CDR3 protein reads CASSLPGGAEDTQYF. The chain has TRBV26 and TRBJ2-5; 10 bases align to TRBD2. From the germline J gene comes the end of the CDR3, since the read stops 1 residue before it. In germline, CDR1 is KGHPV, CDR2 FQNQEV (reference sequence). The V and J ends lost 2 bases and 4 bases, in that order; junction bases with no gene match: 3. The CDR3 spans 15 residues.

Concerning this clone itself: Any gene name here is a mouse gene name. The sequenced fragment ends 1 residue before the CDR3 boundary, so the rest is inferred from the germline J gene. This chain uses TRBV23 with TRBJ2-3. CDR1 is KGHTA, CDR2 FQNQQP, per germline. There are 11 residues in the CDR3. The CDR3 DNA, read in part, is TGCTCCAGCCGAGGTGCAGAAACGCTGTAT. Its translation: CSSRGAETLY. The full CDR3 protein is CSSRGAETLYF.

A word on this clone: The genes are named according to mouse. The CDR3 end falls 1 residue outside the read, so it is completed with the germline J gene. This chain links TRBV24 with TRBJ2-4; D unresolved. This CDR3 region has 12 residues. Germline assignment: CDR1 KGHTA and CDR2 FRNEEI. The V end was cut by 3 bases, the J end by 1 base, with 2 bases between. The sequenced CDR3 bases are TGTGCCAGCAGTCTAGGTCAAAACACCTTGTAC. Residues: CASSLGQNTLY. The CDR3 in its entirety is CASSLGQNTLYF.

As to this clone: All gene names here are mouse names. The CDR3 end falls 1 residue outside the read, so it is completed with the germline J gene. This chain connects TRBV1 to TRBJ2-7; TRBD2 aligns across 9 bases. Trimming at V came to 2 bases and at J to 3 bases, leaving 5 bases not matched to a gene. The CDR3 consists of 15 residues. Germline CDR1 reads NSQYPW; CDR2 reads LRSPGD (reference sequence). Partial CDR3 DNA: TGCACCTGCAGTGCAACCGGGACTGGGTACTATGAACAGTAC. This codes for CTCSATGTGYYEQY. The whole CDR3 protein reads CTCSATGTGYYEQYF.

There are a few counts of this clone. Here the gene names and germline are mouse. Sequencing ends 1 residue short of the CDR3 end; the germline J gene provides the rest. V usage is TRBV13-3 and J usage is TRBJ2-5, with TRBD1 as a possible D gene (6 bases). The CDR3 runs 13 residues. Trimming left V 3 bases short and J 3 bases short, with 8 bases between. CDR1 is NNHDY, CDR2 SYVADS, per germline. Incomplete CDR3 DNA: TGTGCCAGCAGTGTCAGGGGACAAGACACCCAGTAC. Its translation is CASSVRGQDTQY. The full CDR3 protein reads CASSVRGQDTQYF. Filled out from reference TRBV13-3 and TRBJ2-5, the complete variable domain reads EAAVTQSPRSKVAVTGGKVTLSCHQTNNHDYMYWYRQDTGHGLRLIHYSYVADSTEKGDIPDGYKASRPSQENFSLILELASLSQTAVYFCASSVRGQDTQYFGPGTRLLVL.

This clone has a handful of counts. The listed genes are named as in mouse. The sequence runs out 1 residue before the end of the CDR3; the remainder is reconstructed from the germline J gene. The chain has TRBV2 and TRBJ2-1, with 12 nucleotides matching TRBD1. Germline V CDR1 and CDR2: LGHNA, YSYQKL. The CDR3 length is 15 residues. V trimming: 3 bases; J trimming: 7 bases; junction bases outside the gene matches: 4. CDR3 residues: CASSQGQGARAEQFF. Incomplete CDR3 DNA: TGTGCCAGCAGCCAGGGACAGGGGGCGCGGGCTGAGCAGTTC.

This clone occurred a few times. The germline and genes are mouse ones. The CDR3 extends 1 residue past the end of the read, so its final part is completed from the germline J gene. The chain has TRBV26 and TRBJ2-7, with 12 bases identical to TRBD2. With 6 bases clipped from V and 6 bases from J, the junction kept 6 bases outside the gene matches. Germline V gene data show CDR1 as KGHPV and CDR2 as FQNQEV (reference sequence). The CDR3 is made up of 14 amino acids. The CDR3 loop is CASSLTGGALEQYF. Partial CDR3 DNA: TGTGCCAGCAGCCTGACTGGGGGGGCGCTTGAACAGTAC.

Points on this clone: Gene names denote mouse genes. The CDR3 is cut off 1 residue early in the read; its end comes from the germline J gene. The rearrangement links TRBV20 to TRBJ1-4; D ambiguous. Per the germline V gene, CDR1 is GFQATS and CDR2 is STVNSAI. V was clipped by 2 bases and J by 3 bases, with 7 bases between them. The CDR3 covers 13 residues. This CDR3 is CGARRPTNERLFF. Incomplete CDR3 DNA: TGTGGTGCTAGGAGGCCAACCAACGAAAGATTATTT.

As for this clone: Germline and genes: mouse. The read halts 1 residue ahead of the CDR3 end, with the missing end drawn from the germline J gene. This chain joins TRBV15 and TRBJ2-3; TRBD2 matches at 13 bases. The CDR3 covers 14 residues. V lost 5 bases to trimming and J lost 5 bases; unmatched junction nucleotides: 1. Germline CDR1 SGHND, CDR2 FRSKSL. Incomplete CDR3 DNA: TGTGCCAGCAGTCGGGACTGGGGGGGAGAAACGCTGTAT. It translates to CASSRDWGGETLY. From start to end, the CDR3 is CASSRDWGGETLYF.

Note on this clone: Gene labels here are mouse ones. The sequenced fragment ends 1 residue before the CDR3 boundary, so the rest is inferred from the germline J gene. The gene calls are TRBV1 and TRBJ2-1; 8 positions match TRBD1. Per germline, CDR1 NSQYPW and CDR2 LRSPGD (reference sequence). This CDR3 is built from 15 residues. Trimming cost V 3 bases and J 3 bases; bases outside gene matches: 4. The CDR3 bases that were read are TGCACCTGCAGTGCCCGGACAGGGAGCTATGCTGAGCAGTTC. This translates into CTCSARTGSYAEQF. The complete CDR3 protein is CTCSARTGSYAEQFF.

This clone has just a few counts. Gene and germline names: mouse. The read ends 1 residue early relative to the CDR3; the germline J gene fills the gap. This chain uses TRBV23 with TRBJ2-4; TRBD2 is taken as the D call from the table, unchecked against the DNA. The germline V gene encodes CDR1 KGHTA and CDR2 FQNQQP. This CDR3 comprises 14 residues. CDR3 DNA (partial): TGCTCCAGCAGTCAATCCCCTGGGGAAAACACCTTGTAC. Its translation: CSSSQSPGENTLY. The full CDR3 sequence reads CSSSQSPGENTLYF.

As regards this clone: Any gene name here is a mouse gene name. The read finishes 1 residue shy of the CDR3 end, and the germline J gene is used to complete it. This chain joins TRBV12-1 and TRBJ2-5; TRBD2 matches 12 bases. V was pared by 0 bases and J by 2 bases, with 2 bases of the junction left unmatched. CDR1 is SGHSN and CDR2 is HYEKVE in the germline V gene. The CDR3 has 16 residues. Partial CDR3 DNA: TGTGCCAGCTCTCTCGACTGGGGGGGCGCCCAAGACACCCAGTAC. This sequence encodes CASSLDWGGAQDTQY. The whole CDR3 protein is CASSLDWGGAQDTQYF.

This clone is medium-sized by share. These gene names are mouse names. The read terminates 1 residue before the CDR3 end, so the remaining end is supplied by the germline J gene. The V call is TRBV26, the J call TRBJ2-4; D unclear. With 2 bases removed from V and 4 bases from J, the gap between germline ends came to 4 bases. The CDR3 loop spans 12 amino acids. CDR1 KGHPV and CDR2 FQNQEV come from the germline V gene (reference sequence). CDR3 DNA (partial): TGTGCCAGCAGTCTGGCAGAAAACACCTTGTAC. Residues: CASSLAENTLY. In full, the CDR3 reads CASSLAENTLYF.

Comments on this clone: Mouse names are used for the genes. The CDR3 is CASGDVDWGYEQYF. The sequenced CDR3 bases are TGTGCCAGCGGTGATGTGGACTGGGGGTATGAACAGTAC. The chain employs TRBV13-2 and TRBJ2-7; TRBD2 matches 10 bases. The read is 1 residue too short to cover the CDR3 end, so that end is filled in from the germline J gene. V lost 0 bases, J lost 4 bases, and 1 base stayed unmatched. This CDR3 has 14 amino acids. Germline CDR1 reads NNHNN; CDR2 reads SYGAGS (reference sequence).

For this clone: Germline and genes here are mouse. CDR3 sequence reads: CASSPTGRGSDYTF. The covered CDR3 bases are TGTGCCAGCAGCCCCACGGGAAGGGGCTCCGACTACACC. The chain has TRBV3 and TRBJ1-2; D may be TRBD1 (5 bases). The read halts 1 residue ahead of the CDR3 end, with the missing end drawn from the germline J gene. Trimming removed 5 bases at V and 4 bases at J, with 14 bases between. The germline gives CDR1 SNHLY, CDR2 FYNGKV (reference sequence). CDR3 length: 14 residues.

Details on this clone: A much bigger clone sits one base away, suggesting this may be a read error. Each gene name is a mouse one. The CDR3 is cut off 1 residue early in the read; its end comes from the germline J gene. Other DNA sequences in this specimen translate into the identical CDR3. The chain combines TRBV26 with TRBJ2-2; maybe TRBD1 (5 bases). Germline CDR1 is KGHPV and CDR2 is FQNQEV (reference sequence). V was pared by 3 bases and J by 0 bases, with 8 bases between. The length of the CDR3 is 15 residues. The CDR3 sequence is CASSLQGANTGQLYF. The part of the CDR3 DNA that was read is TGTGCCAGCAGTCTCCAGGGAGCAAACACCGGGCAGCTCTAC.

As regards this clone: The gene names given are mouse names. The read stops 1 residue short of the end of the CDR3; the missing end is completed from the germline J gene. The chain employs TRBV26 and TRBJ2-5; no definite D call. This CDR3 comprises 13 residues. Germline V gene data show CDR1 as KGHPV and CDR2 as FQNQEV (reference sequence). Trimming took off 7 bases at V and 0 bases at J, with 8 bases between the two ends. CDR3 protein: CASIQGNQDTQYF. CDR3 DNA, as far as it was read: TGTGCCAGCATACAAGGTAACCAAGACACCCAGTAC.

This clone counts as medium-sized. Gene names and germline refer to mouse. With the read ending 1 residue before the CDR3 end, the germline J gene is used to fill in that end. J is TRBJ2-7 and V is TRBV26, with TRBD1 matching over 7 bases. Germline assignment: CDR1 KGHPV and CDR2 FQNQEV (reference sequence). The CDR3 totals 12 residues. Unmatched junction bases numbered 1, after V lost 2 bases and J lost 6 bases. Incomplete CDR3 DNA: TGTGCCAGCAGTCTGGACAGGGTTGAACAGTAC. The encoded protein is CASSLDRVEQY. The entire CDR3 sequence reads CASSLDRVEQYF. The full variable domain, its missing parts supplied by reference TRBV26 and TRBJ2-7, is NSKVIQTPRYLVKGQGQKAKMRCIPEKGHPVVFWYQQNKNNEFKFLINFQNQEVLQQIDMTEKRFSAECPSNSPCSLEIQSSEAGDSALYLCASSLDRVEQYFGPGTRLTVL.

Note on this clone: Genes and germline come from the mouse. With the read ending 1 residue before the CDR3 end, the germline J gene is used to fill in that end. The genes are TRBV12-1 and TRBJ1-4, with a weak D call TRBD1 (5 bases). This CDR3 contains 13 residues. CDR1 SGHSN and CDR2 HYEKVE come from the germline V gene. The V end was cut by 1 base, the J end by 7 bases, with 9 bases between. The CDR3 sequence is CASSLGTGERLFF. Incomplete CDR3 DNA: TGTGCCAGCTCTCTGGGGACCGGCGAAAGATTATTT.

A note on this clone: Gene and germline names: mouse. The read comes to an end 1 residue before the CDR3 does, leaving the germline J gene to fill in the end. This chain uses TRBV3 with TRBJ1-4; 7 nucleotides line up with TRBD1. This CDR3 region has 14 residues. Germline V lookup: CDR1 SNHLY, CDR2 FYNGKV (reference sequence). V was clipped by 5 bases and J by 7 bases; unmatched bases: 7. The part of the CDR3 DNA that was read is TGTGCCAGCAGCACCTACAGGGGAGGCGAAAGATTATTT. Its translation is CASSTYRGGERLF. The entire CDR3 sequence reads CASSTYRGGERLFF.

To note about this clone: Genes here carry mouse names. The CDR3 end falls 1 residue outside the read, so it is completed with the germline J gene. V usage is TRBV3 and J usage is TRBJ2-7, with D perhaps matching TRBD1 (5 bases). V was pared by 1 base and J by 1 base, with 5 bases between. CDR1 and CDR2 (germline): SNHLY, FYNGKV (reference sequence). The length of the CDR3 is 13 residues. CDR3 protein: CASSLDRSYEQYF. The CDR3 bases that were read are TGTGCCAGCAGCTTAGACAGGTCCTATGAACAGTAC.

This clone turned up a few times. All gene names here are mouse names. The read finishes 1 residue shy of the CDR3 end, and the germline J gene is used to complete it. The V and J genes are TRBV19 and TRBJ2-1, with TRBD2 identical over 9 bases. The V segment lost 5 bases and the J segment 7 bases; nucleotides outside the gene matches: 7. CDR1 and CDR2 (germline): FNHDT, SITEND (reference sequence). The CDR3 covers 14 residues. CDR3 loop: CASSLGGARAEQFF. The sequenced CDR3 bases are TGTGCCAGCAGCCTTGGGGGGGCGCGAGCTGAGCAGTTC.

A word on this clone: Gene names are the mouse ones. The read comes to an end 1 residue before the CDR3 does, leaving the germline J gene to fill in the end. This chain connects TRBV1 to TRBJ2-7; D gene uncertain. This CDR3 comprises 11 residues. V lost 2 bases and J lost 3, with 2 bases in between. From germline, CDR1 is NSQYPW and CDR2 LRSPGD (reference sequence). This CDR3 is CTCSARYEQYF. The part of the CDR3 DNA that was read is TGCACCTGCAGTGCACGCTATGAACAGTAC.

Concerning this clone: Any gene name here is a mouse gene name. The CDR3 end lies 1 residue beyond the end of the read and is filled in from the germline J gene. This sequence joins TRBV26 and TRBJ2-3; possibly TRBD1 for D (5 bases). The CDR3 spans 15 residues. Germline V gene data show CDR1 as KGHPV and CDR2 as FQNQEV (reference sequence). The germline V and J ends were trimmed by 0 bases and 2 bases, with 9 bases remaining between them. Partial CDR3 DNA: TGTGCCAGCAGTCTGTCCCGCAGGGCTGCAGAAACGCTGTAT. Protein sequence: CASSLSRRAAETLY. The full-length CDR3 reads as CASSLSRRAAETLYF.